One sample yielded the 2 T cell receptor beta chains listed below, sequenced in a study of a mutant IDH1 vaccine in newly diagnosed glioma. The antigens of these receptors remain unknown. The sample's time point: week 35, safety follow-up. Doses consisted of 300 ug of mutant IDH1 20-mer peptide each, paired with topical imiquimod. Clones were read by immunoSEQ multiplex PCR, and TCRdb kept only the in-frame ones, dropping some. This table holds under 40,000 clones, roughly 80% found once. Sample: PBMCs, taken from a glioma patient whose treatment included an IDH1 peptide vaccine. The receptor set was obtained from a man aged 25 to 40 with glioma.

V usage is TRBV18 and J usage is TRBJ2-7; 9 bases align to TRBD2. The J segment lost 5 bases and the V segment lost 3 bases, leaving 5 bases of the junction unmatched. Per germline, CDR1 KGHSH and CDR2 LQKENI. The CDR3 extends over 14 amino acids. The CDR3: CASSPIAGENEQYF. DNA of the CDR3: TGTGCCAGCTCACCCATAGCGGGAGAGAACGAGCAGTACTTC.

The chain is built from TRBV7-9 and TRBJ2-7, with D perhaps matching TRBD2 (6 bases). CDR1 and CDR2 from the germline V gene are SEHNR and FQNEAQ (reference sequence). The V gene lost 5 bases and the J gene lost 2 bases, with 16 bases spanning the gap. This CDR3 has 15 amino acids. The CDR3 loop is CASSGDRERPYEQYF. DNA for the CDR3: TGTGCCAGCAGCGGAGACCGGGAGCGGCCCTACGAGCAGTACTTC.